The 13 T cell receptor beta chains below were found in one sample sequenced in a study of human T cells and chemical hapten exposure. TCRdb re-called the RACE reads with MiXCR, one entry per CDR3 protein. The sample includes around 100,000 distinct CDR3 sequences, about 11% of them seen just once. Time point indicated: patch test 1, 2 weeks after DPC sensitization. Treatment in this sample: therapeutic diphenylcyclopropenone sensitization with weekly scalp DPC. Material: whole blood, obtained in connection with sensitization to the hapten diphenylcyclopropenone (DPC). The receptors shown here come from a woman aged 35 to 49 with alopecia areata. Some clones in this sample may be carry-over from other donors' samples.

This clonotype has more than one count but fewer than ten. The rearrangement links TRBV12-3 or TRBV12-4 to TRBJ2-3; D gene uncertain. V was shortened by 3 bases and J by 14 bases, with 18 bases between the two germline ends. The CDR3 spans 13 residues. Here the CDR3 reads CASSLKGISAPYF. CDR3 in DNA: TGTGCCAGCAGTTTGAAGGGTATCAGCGCCCCGTATTTT.

This clonotype qualifies as medium-sized. The rearrangement uses TRBV27 and TRBJ1-2; 8 nucleotides align to TRBD1. The trim removed 0 bases at V and 4 bases at J, leaving 10 bases unmatched. Germline V gene data show CDR1 as MNHEY and CDR2 as SMNVEV (reference sequence). CDR3 length equals 17 residues. The DNA of the CDR3 is TGTGCCAGCAGTTTATCTTCTGGCAGGGGGCAGAGCTATGGCTACACCTTC. This encodes CASSLSSGRGQSYGYTF.

This sequence joins TRBV7-6 and TRBJ2-7; a possible D gene is TRBD1 (6 bases). Germline V lookup: CDR1 SGHVS, CDR2 FNYEAQ. Trimming removed 3 bases from V and 2 bases from J, with 8 bases in between. This CDR3 is 13 amino acids long. Here the CDR3 reads CASSLTGTYEQYF. DNA for the CDR3: TGTGCCAGCAGCTTGACAGGTACCTACGAGCAGTACTTC.

J is TRBJ2-5 and V is TRBV3-1; the D is unclear. The CDR3 consists of 14 residues. V lost 1 base and J 1 base, leaving 7 bases between the germline ends. Germline loops: CDR1 LGHDT, CDR2 YNNKEL (reference sequence). The CDR3 region has the DNA TGTGCCAGCAGCCAAGGGGGATCCCAAGAGACCCAGTACTTC. It codes for CASSQGGSQETQYF.

This clonotype was recorded a few times. This chain uses TRBV30 with TRBJ1-2; possible D gene TRBD1, 6 bases. The CDR3 covers 13 residues. The germline V gene encodes CDR1 GTSNPN and CDR2 SVGIG (reference sequence). V shed 1 base and J shed 4 bases, with 10 bases lying between them. DNA of the CDR3: TGTGCCTGGAGTGCCACAGGGTTCTATGGCTACACCTTC. This sequence encodes CAWSATGFYGYTF.

This clonotype was seen repeatedly, ten times or more. The rearrangement joins TRBV16 to TRBJ2-7; 9 positions agree with TRBD1. The CDR3 has 17 residues. Germline loops: CDR1 KGHSY, CDR2 FQNENV. V was pared by 4 bases and J by 4 bases, with 14 bases of the junction left unmatched. CDR3 in DNA: TGTGCCAGCAGCCCCCTCCCGACAGGGGGACTTACGTACGAGCAGTACTTC. As protein: CASSPLPTGGLTYEQYF.

The chain joins TRBV7-9 to TRBJ2-5, with D hard to call. Germline CDR1 and CDR2: SEHNR and FQNEAQ (reference sequence). V was cut by 0 bases and J by 2 bases, with 10 bases left in between. CDR3 length: 15 residues. CDR3 loop: CASSLAGIPQETQYF. CDR3 in DNA: TGTGCCAGCAGCTTAGCGGGGATCCCACAAGAGACCCAGTACTTC. Based on the CDR3 plus reference TRBV7-9 and TRBJ2-5, the full variable domain is DTGVSQNPRHKITKRGQNVTFRCDPISEHNRLYWYRQTLGQGPEFLTYFQNEAQLEKSRLLSDRFSAERPKGSFSTLEIQRTEQGDSAMYLCASSLAGIPQETQYFGPGTRLLVL.

This clonotype was seen more than once but under ten times. This chain joins TRBV20-1 and TRBJ1-3; 10 bases are a match to TRBD1. V was pared by 3 bases and J by 0 bases, with 5 bases of the junction left unmatched. The CDR3 has 16 amino acids. Looked up from germline, CDR1 is DFQATT and CDR2 is SNEGSKA (reference sequence). The CDR3 DNA sequence: TGCAGTGCTAGGTTCGGGACAGGGGACTCTGGAAACACCATATATTTT. This gives the protein CSARFGTGDSGNTIYF.

This clonotype has ten or more counts. The chain links TRBV4-2 to TRBJ2-3; 9 nucleotides align to TRBD2. Germline CDR1 reads LGHNA; CDR2 reads YNFKEQ. V trimming: 1 base; J trimming: 6 bases; junction bases outside the gene matches: 8. The CDR3 spans 16 residues. CDR3 bases: TGTGCCAGCAGCCAAGGCCTGCGGGAGGGCCTGGATACGCAGTATTTT. It yields the protein CASSQGLREGLDTQYF.

This clonotype was counted ten times or more. The chain carries TRBV20-1 and TRBJ1-3; TRBD1 matches 9 bases. Germline V gene sequence: CDR1 DFQATT, CDR2 SNEGSKA (reference sequence). V lost 1 base, J lost 0 bases, and 19 bases stayed unmatched. The CDR3 length is 21 residues. The CDR3 DNA is TGCAGTGCTAGAGTCACTCTGGGGACCGGGACAGGGAATCCCTCTGGAAACACCATATATTTT. Its translation: CSARVTLGTGTGNPSGNTIYF.

This clonotype was observed many times. The rearrangement links TRBV7-7 to TRBJ2-1; 10 nucleotides match TRBD2. J lost 8 bases, V lost 5 bases, and 9 bases had no gene match. In germline, CDR1 is SSHAT, CDR2 FNYEAQ (reference sequence). This CDR3 contains 15 residues. CDR3 loop: CASSISSGSGYEQFF. The CDR3 coding sequence is TGTGCCAGCAGCATATCTAGCGGGAGCGGCTATGAGCAGTTCTTC. The whole variable domain, remainder taken from reference TRBV7-7 and TRBJ2-1, is GAGVSQSPRYKVTKRGQDVTLRCDPISSHATLYWYQQALGQGPEFLTYFNYEAQPDKSGLPSDRFSAERPEGSISTLTIQRTEQRDSAMYRCASSISSGSGYEQFFGPGTRLTVL.

The V call is TRBV20-1, the J call TRBJ2-7; maybe TRBD1 (6 bases). With 0 bases removed from V and 2 bases from J, the gap between germline ends came to 11 bases. From germline, CDR1 is DFQATT and CDR2 SNEGSKA (reference sequence). The CDR3 runs 14 residues. CDR3: CSARDTGTPYEQYF. The DNA of the CDR3 is TGCAGTGCTAGAGATACTGGGACACCCTACGAGCAGTACTTC.

There are many counts of this clonotype. The chain has TRBV12-3 or TRBV12-4 and TRBJ2-7; 9 bases are shared with TRBD1. J was trimmed by 3 bases and V by 6 bases; bases with no gene match: 9. The CDR3 has 15 residues. The CDR3 coding sequence is TGTGCCAGCAGGCCCGGGGACAGGGAGTACTACGAGCAGTACTTC. Protein product: CASRPGDREYYEQYF.